Below, 10 T cell receptor beta chains from the same sample are listed, as sequenced in a study of CD8 T cells in Susac syndrome. After extraction with the RNeasy kit, about 0.45 to 1 ug of the RNA was reverse transcribed using random hexamers. MiXCR, applied by TCRdb to the immunoSEQ multiplex PCR reads, yields one record per CDR3 protein. The sample yields roughly 70,000 distinct CDR3 sequences, nearly 96% seen once. Material for sequencing was CD4+ T cells from PBMCs. These receptors all stem from a human donor with multiple sclerosis.

The genes are TRBV20-1 and TRBJ2-7; 8 bases are a match to TRBD1. V gave up 0 bases and J gave up 1 base; unmatched junction bases: 5. Per the germline V gene, CDR1 is DFQATT and CDR2 is SNEGSKA (reference sequence). The CDR3 covers 15 residues. The chain's CDR3 is CSARDLWDRSYEQYF. DNA for the CDR3: TGCAGTGCTAGAGATCTCTGGGACAGGTCCTACGAGCAGTACTTC.

The V call is TRBV18, the J call TRBJ2-7; 7 bases match TRBD2. The germline V gene has CDR1 KGHSH and CDR2 LQKENI. Trimming took 3 bases from V and 6 from J; bases not matched to a gene: 11. The length of the CDR3 is 15 residues. CDR3 DNA: TGTGCCAGCTCACCGCGGGGACCGGGAGGTCTCGAGCAGTACTTC. It translates to CASSPRGPGGLEQYF.

The chain employs TRBV19 and TRBJ2-7; TRBD1 aligns across 8 bases. CDR1 is LNHDA and CDR2 is SQIVND in the germline V gene (reference sequence). The CDR3 has 14 amino acids. The V and J ends lost 6 bases and 0 bases, in that order; junction bases with no gene match: 4. The CDR3, as DNA: TGTGCCAGTAGAGGGGGACAGGACTCCTACGAGCAGTACTTC. Translated: CASRGGQDSYEQYF.

The chain joins TRBV3-1 to TRBJ1-1, with D tentatively TRBD1 (5 bases). This CDR3 is 15 amino acids long. In germline, CDR1 is LGHDT, CDR2 YNNKEL (reference sequence). V shed 4 bases and J shed 1 base, with 13 bases lying between them. CDR3 amino acids: CASSRQGVGNTEAFF. DNA for the CDR3: TGTGCCAGCAGCCGTCAAGGGGTGGGGAACACTGAAGCTTTCTTT. Complete variable domain (other parts from reference TRBV3-1 and TRBJ1-1): DTAVSQTPKYLVTQMGNDKSIKCEQNLGHDTMYWYKQDSKKFLKIMFSYNNKELIINETVPNRFSPKSPDKAHLNLHINSLELGDSAVYFCASSRQGVGNTEAFFGQGTRLTVV.

The gene calls are TRBV7-2 and TRBJ1-5; tentative D call: TRBD1 (6 bases). Germline V CDR1 and CDR2: SGHTA, FQGNSA. Trimming left V 4 bases short and J 5 bases short, with 9 bases between. This CDR3 has 13 residues. CDR3 protein: CASSSPGDQPQHF. As DNA, the CDR3 is TGTGCCAGCAGCTCCCCAGGGGATCAGCCCCAGCATTTT.

The rearrangement uses TRBV7-9 and TRBJ2-2; the D gene is possibly TRBD1 (5 bases). Germline CDR1 and CDR2: SEHNR and FQNEAQ (reference sequence). V lost 5 bases and J lost 5, with 18 bases in between. CDR3 length equals 16 residues. The CDR3 is CASSAHQGLRTGELFF. Here the CDR3 DNA reads TGTGCCAGCAGCGCACATCAGGGTTTAAGGACCGGGGAGCTGTTTTTT.

The chain employs TRBV9 and TRBJ1-3, with D possibly TRBD1 on 6 matching bases. The V and J ends lost 4 bases and 1 base respectively, with 9 bases between them. The V gene's germline CDR1 is SGDLS and CDR2 YYNGEE. The CDR3 covers 14 residues. DNA for the CDR3: TGTGCCAGCAGCCGTCAGGGGTCTGGAAACACCATATATTTT. Its translation: CASSRQGSGNTIYF.

The chain uses TRBV15 and TRBJ2-1, with 9 bases lining up with TRBD1. Germline CDR1 and CDR2: LNHNV and YYDKDF (reference sequence). V trimming: 3 bases; J trimming: 0 bases; junction bases outside the gene matches: 3. This CDR3 is 16 amino acids long. The CDR3, as DNA: TGTGCCACCAGCAGTGACAGGGGGATCTCCTACAATGAGCAGTTCTTC. Its protein product is CATSSDRGISYNEQFF.

The chain joins TRBV4-3 to TRBJ1-6; 7 nucleotides align to TRBD1. This CDR3 has 14 amino acids. Unmatched junction bases numbered 2, after V lost 0 bases and J lost 9 bases. Germline CDR1 LGHNA, CDR2 YSLEER. CDR3 loop: CASSQEGDSSPLHF. The CDR3 nucleotides read TGCGCCAGCAGCCAAGAAGGGGACAGTTCACCCCTCCACTTT.

The chain recombines TRBV4-2 with TRBJ2-5, with TRBD2 matching 9 bases. Looked up from germline, CDR1 is LGHNA and CDR2 is YNFKEQ. Trimming cost V 1 base and J 1 base; bases outside gene matches: 4. This CDR3 has 16 amino acids. The CDR3 DNA reads TGTGCCAGCAGCCAAGCTACTAGCGGGTCCCAAGAGACCCAGTACTTC. Translation gives CASSQATSGSQETQYF.